The following is a TCR beta chain sequence with its context. This clonotype has a handful of counts. Its antigen has not been determined. Per-base qualities were not stored, and no clone one base away is much larger. The sample originates from a study of early T cells in non-severe SARS-CoV-2 infection (TCRdb year 2021). With respect to the entire study: Because TCR sequencing was done on bulk RNA from unsorted whole blood, the alpha and beta chains could not be paired. The full study reports these points: Matching against VDJdb was skewed toward anti-spike CD8 responses, likely underestimated virus-specific expansions, and missed private and CD4 specificities.

Reading from cysteine to phenylalanine, the CDR3 counts 15 amino acids. The kept DNA is CDR3 alone, 45 bases in frame from the first base. The V end loses 4 bases and the J end loses 0 bases, and a stretch of 10 bases separates them. The germline V gene gives CDR1 as SGHRS and CDR2 as YFSETQ. This was a case-control study nested in a cohort of healthcare workers in London, UK, who had nasopharyngeal swab PCR tests and blood samples taken every week. Healthcare workers were enrolled in the week of the UK lockdown, from 23 to 31 March 2020, and were followed every week for up to about 15 weeks. The method behind the library was 5' RACE. These reads were obtained on a NextSeq 500. Unique molecular identifiers were attached to individual cDNA molecules in the TCR library protocol so that sequencing error and PCR bias could be corrected. Both TCR alpha and beta chains were sequenced, and tight co-correlation was observed between alpha and beta sequence abundances in each sample. Turning to the authors' computational methods: Decombinator V4 was used to perform V gene, J gene and CDR3 annotation of TCR sequences. Expanded TCRs were defined as changing significantly between any two time points under a Poisson model with p below 0.0001. TCR abundances were normalised to the total number of TCRs sequenced per sample and expressed as counts per million. MAIT TCRs were defined by TRAV1-2 paired with TRAJ12, TRAJ20 or TRAJ33, and iNKT TCRs by TRAV10 paired with TRAJ18. A search of VDJdb, accessed on 1 November 2021, was run for TCRs annotated to CMV, EBV and SARS-CoV-2, with TCRs annotated for multiple antigens excluded. TCRdb reran the public reads through fastp at Q25 and MiXCR, keeping productive beta chains. Rows are unified per CDR3 protein, each entry keeping the most common DNA and genes. What appears here as the V and J calls and clone size reflects TCRdb's work, not the paper's. The sample data list tens of thousands of distinct CDR3 sequences, and 10% to 12% of these were observed just once. Approximately 5% of the sample goes to the ten largest clones.

The material was whole blood, obtained at baseline. This TCR was sampled from an adult who was a healthcare worker with PCR-confirmed SARS-CoV-2 infection or an uninfected control (not recorded which). This chain joins TRBV5-1 to TRBJ2-2; the best D guess is TRBD1, with 6 bases matching. The base sequence is TGCGCCAGCAGCCTACAGGGACCGAACACCGGGGAGCTGTTTTTT. Its coded protein is CASSLQGPNTGELFF.